The 15 T cell receptor beta chains listed next were all sequenced from one sample in a study of T cells in localized non-small cell lung cancer. Sequenced by immunoSEQ multiplex PCR; TCRdb stores in-frame clones only, minus some. The sample shows roughly 38,000 clones, about nine tenths of them seen only once. The source was peripheral blood mononuclear cells, collected before any cancer treatment. The source of these receptors is an older male donor with stage II lung adenocarcinoma.

This clone was picked up one time. The V call is TRBV27, the J call TRBJ2-1, with 8 bases aligning to TRBD1. Germline assignment: CDR1 MNHEY and CDR2 SMNVEV (reference sequence). V trimming: 5 bases; J trimming: 4 bases; junction bases outside the gene matches: 7. The CDR3 extends over 15 amino acids. As DNA, the CDR3 is TGTGCCAGCAGTCTCCGACAGGGGAGGTACAATGAGCAGTTCTTC. Its translation: CASSLRQGRYNEQFF.

This clone was observed a handful of times. CDR3: CASSPQGANTGELFF. The CDR3 DNA is TGTGCCAGCAGCCCCCAGGGCGCGAACACCGGGGAGCTGTTTTTT. The J gene is TRBJ2-2, the V gene TRBV7-2, with D perhaps matching TRBD1 (5 bases). Germline V lookup: CDR1 SGHTA, CDR2 FQGNSA. This CDR3 is 15 amino acids long. V was trimmed by 5 bases and J by 0 bases, leaving 10 bases between them.

This chain connects TRBV5-1 to TRBJ2-7; TRBD2 matches at 7 bases. This CDR3 spans 14 amino acids. Trimming cost V 4 bases and J 3 bases; bases outside gene matches: 7. Per the germline V gene, CDR1 is SGHRS and CDR2 is YFSETQ. CDR3 in DNA: TGCGCCAGCAGCCCAGCGGGACGGGGCTACGAGCAGTACTTC. This sequence encodes CASSPAGRGYEQYF. Looking up the rest from reference TRBV5-1 and TRBJ2-7 gives the full variable domain: KAGVTQTPRYLIKTRGQQVTLSCSPISGHRSVSWYQQTPGQGLQFLFEYFSETQRNKGNFPGRFSGRQFSNSRSEMNVSTLELGDSALYLCASSPAGRGYEQYFGPGTRLTVT.

The V gene is TRBV6-5, the J gene TRBJ2-5; TRBD1 agrees at 8 bases. The CDR3 covers 16 residues. Germline CDR1 reads MNHEY; CDR2 reads SVGAGI. J gave up 4 bases and V 4 bases, and 11 bases lay outside the gene matches. This CDR3 is CASSWPRGGQAETQYF. The CDR3 bases are TGTGCCAGCAGTTGGCCTCGTGGGGGACAGGCAGAGACCCAGTACTTC.

The chain uses TRBV5-6 and TRBJ2-3; 8 bases map to TRBD2. Germline V lookup: CDR1 SGHDT, CDR2 YYEEEE. This CDR3 is built from 16 residues. Losses at the gene ends were 3 bases for V and 4 bases for J; bases not matched to a gene: 10. Here the CDR3 reads CASSSKGLALSDTQYF. CDR3 in DNA: TGTGCCAGCAGCTCAAAAGGACTAGCCCTATCAGATACGCAGTATTTT. The full variable domain, in which reference TRBV5-6 and TRBJ2-3 provide the parts outside the CDR3, is DAGVTQSPTHLIKTRGQQVTLRCSPKSGHDTVSWYQQALGQGPQFIFQYYEEEERQRGNFPDRFSGHQFPNYSSELNVNALLLGDSALYLCASSSKGLALSDTQYFGPGTRLTVL.

The chain recombines TRBV10-1 with TRBJ1-1, with D possibly TRBD1 on 5 matching bases. V shed 8 bases and J shed 5 bases, with 15 bases lying between them. Germline loops: CDR1 WNHNN, CDR2 SYGVQD (reference sequence). This CDR3 spans 13 amino acids. CDR3 protein: CASCRVGWTEAFF. The CDR3 DNA reads TGCGCCAGCTGCAGGGTTGGATGGACTGAAGCTTTCTTT.

The V and J genes are TRBV30 and TRBJ1-1; D remains ambiguous. The ends were cut back, 0 bases at V and 10 bases at J, with 15 bases in the middle. The germline CDR1 and CDR2 sequences are GTSNPN and SVGIG (reference sequence). The CDR3 runs to 13 residues. This chain's CDR3 is CAWSVTLTDGAFF. The CDR3 nucleotides read TGTGCCTGGAGTGTAACCCTAACCGATGGAGCTTTCTTT.

The chain has TRBV30 and TRBJ2-7, with D hard to call. The V end lost 2 bases, the J end lost 5 bases, and 13 bases lay between the germline ends. The length of the CDR3 is 13 residues. The germline gives CDR1 GTSNPN, CDR2 SVGIG (reference sequence). The CDR3 region has the DNA TGTGCCTGGAGTACCGGTCAGAGACACGAGCAGTACTTC. This codes for CAWSTGQRHEQYF. Looking up the rest from reference TRBV30 and TRBJ2-7 gives the full variable domain: SQTIHQWPATLVQPVGSPLSLECTVEGTSNPNLYWYRQAAGRGLQLLFYSVGIGQISSEVPQNLSASRPQDRQFILSSKKLLLSDSGFYLCAWSTGQRHEQYFGPGTRLTVT.

The chain uses TRBV29-1 and TRBJ2-1, with no clear D. The germline CDR1 and CDR2 sequences are SQVTM and ANQGSEA. V was cut by 0 bases and J by 10 bases, with 7 bases left in between. The CDR3 sequence is 11 residues long. In DNA form, the CDR3 reads TGCAGCGTTGAAGATCCCGGGGAGCAGTTCTTC. Translation gives CSVEDPGEQFF.

This chain links TRBV5-1 with TRBJ2-5; D is possibly TRBD2 (7 bases). This CDR3 spans 16 amino acids. V lost 0 bases and J 2 bases, leaving 14 bases between the germline ends. Germline V CDR1 and CDR2: SGHRS, YFSETQ. CDR3 protein: CASSLGPGRGQETQYF. The CDR3 DNA follows: TGCGCCAGCAGCTTGGGCCCGGGGAGGGGGCAAGAGACCCAGTACTTC.

The sample holds one count of this clone. The chain has TRBV6-4 and TRBJ1-2; tentative D call: TRBD1 (5 bases). V lost 6 bases, J lost 3 bases, and 14 bases lay in between. Germline V gene sequence: CDR1 MRHNA, CDR2 SNTAGT. The CDR3 contains 14 residues. The CDR3: CASRGEPLYYGYTF. CDR3 in DNA: TGTGCCAGCAGGGGGGAGCCCTTATACTATGGCTACACCTTC.

The V gene is TRBV19, the J gene TRBJ1-2; 11 bases agree with TRBD1. The V gene end was trimmed by 5 bases and the J gene end by 6 bases; junction bases not matched to a gene: 11. Looked up from germline, CDR1 is LNHDA and CDR2 is SQIVND (reference sequence). The CDR3 runs 16 residues. CDR3: CASSSRTGGGGHGYTF. The CDR3 DNA sequence: TGTGCCAGTAGTTCCCGGACAGGGGGCGGAGGGCATGGCTACACCTTC.

V usage is TRBV2 and J usage is TRBJ1-3, with unresolved D. This CDR3 region has 15 residues. CDR1 and CDR2 (germline): SNHLY, FYNNEI. V shed 3 bases and J shed 0 bases, with 9 bases lying between them. The chain's CDR3 is CASSEGTVSGNTIYF. CDR3 sequence (DNA): TGTGCCAGCAGTGAGGGAACTGTCTCTGGAAACACCATATATTTT.

V is TRBV7-9 and J is TRBJ1-4; 9 bases line up with TRBD1. This CDR3 comprises 15 residues. V lost 5 bases and J lost 4; bases outside the gene matches: 5. CDR1 and CDR2 from the germline V gene are SEHNR and FQNEAQ (reference sequence). The CDR3 region has the DNA TGTGCCAGCAGCATAACAGGGGGCTTTAATGAAAAACTGTTTTTT. Translating gives CASSITGGFNEKLFF.

This rearrangement joins TRBV6-6 to TRBJ1-1; 7 nucleotides align to TRBD1. V lost 6 bases and J lost 2; bases outside the gene matches: 3. CDR1 and CDR2 (germline): MNHNY, SVGAGI (reference sequence). This CDR3 comprises 13 residues. The CDR3: CASRDRTNTEAFF. The CDR3 DNA follows: TGTGCCAGCAGGGACAGGACCAACACTGAAGCTTTCTTT.